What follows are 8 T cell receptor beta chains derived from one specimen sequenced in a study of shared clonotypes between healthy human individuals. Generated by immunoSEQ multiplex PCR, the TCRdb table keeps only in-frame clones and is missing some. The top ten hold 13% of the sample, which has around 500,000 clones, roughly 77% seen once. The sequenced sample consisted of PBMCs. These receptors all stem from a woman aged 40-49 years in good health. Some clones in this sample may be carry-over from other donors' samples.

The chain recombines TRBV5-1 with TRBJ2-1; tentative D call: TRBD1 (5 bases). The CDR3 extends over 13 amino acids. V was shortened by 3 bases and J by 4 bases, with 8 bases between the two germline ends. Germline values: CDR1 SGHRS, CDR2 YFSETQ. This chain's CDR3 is CASSSTEYNEQFF. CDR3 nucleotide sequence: TGCGCCAGCAGCTCGACAGAATACAATGAGCAGTTCTTC.

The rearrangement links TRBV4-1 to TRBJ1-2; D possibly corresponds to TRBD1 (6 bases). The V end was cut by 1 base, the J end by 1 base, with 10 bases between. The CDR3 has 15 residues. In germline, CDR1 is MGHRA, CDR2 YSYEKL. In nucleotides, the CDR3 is TGCGCCAGCAGCCAAGCGGGGGCACATAACTATGGCTACACCTTC. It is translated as CASSQAGAHNYGYTF.

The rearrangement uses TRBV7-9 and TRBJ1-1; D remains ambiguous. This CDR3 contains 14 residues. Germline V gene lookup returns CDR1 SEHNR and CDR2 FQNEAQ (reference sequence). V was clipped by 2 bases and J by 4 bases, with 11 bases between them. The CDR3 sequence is CASSLIRVATEAFF. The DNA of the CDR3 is TGTGCCAGCAGCTTAATACGTGTGGCCACTGAAGCTTTCTTT.

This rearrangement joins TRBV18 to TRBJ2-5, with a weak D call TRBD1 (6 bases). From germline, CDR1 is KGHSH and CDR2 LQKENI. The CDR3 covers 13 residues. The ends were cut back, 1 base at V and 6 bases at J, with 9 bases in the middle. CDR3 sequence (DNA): TGTGCCAGCTCACCACTCCAGGGGAAGACCCAGTACTTC. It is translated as CASSPLQGKTQYF.

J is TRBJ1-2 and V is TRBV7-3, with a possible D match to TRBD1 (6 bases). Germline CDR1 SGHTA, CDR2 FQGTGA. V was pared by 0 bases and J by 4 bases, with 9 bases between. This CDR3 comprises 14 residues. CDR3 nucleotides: TGTGCCAGCAGCTTAACCGCGGACAGCTATGGCTACACCTTC. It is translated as CASSLTADSYGYTF.

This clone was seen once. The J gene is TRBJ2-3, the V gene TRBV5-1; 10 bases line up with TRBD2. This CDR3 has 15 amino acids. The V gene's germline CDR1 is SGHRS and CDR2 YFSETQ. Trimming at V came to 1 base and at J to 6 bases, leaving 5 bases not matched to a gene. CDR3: CASSLRAGGPDTQYF. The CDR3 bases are TGCGCCAGCAGCTTGAGAGCGGGAGGGCCGGATACGCAGTATTTT.

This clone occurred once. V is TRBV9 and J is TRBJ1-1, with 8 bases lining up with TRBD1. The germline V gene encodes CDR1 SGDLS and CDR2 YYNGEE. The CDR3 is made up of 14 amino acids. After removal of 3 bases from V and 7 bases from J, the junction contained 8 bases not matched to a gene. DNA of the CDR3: TGTGCCAGCAGCGCAGCGACAGGGGCGGTTGAAGCTTTCTTT. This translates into CASSAATGAVEAFF.

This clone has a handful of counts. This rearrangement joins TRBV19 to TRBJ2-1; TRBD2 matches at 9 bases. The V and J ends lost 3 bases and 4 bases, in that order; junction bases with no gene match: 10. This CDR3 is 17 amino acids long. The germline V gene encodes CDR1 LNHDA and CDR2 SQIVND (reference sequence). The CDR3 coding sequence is TGTGCCAGTAGTATTTCGCTAGCGGGACAGAGGTACAATGAGCAGTTCTTC. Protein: CASSISLAGQRYNEQFF.